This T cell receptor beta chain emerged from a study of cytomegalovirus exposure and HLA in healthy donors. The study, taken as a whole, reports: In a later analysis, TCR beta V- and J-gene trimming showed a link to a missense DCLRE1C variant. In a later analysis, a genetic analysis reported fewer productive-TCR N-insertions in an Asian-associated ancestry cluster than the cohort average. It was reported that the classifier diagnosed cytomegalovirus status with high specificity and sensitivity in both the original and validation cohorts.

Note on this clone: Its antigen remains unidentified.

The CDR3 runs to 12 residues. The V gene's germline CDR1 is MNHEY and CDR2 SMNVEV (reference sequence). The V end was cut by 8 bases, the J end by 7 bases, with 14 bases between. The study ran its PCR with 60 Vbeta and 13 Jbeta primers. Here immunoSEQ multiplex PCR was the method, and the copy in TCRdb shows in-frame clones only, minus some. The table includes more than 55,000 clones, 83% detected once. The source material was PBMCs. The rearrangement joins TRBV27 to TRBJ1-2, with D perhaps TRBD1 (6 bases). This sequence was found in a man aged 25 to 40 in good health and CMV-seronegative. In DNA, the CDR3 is TGTGCCAGCTACTCCTACAGGGTTGGCTACACCTTC. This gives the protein CASYSYRVGYTF.